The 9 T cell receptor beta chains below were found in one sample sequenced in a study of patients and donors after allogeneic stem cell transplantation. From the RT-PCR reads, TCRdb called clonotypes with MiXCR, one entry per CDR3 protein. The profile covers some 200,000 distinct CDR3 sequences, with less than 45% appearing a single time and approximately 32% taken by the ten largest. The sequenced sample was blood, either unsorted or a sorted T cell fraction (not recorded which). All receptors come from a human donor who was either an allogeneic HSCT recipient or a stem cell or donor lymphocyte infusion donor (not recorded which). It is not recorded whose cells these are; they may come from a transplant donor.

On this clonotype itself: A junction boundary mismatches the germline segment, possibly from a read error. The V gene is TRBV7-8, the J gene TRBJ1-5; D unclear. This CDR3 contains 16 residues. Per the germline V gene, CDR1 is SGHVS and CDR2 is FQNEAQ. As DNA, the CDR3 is TGTGCCGGCAGCCTACTCGCACGGCTCCACAATCAGCCCCAGCATTTT. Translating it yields CAGSLLARLHNQPQHF. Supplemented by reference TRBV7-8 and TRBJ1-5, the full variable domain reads GAGVSQSPRYKVAKRGQDVALRCDPISGHVSLFWYQQALGQGPEFLTYFQNEAQLDKSGLPSDRFFAERPEGSVSTLKIQRTQQEDSAVYLCAGSLLARLHNQPQHFGDGTRLSIL.

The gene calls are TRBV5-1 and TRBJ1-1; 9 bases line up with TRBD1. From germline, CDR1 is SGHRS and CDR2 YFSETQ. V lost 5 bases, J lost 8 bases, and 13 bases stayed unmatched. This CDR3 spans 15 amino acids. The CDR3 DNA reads TGCGCCAGCAGTCCCTGGACAGGGGATGGATTGGAAGCTTTCTTT. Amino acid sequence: CASSPWTGDGLEAFF. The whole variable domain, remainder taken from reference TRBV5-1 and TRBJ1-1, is KAGVTQTPRYLIKTRGQQVTLSCSPISGHRSVSWYQQTPGQGLQFLFEYFSETQRNKGNFPGRFSGRQFSNSRSEMNVSTLELGDSALYLCASSPWTGDGLEAFFGQGTRLTVV.

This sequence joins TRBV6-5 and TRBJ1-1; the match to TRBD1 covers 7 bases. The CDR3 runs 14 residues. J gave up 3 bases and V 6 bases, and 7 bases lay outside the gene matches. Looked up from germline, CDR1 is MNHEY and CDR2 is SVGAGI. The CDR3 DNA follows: TGTGCCAGCAGACCAACAGGGGTTGACACTGAAGCTTTCTTT. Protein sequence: CASRPTGVDTEAFF.

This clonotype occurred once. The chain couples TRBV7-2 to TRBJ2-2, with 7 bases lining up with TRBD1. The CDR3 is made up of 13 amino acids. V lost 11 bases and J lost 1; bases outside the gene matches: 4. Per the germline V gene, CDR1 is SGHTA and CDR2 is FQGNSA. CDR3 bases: TGTGCCGACAGGGCCCTGAACACCGGGGAGCTGTTTTTT. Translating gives CADRALNTGELFF. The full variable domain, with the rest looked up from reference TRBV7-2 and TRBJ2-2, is GAGVSQSPSNKVTEKGKDVELRCDPISGHTALYWYRQSLGQGLEFLIYFQGNSAPDKSGLPSDRFSAERTGGSVSTLTIQRTQQEDSAVYLCADRALNTGELFFGEGSRLTVL.

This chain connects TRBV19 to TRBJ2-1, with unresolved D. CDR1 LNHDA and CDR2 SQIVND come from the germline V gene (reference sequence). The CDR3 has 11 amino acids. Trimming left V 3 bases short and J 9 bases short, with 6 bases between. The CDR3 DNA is TGTGCCAGTAGTATGGGTATTGAGCAGTTCTTC. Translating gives CASSMGIEQFF.

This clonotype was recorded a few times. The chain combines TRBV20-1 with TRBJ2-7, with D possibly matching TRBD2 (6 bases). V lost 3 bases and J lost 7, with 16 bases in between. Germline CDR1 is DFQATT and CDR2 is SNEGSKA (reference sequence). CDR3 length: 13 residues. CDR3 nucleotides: TGCAGTGCTAGCGGGACGGGAGTCGGAGAGCAGTACTTC. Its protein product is CSASGTGVGEQYF.

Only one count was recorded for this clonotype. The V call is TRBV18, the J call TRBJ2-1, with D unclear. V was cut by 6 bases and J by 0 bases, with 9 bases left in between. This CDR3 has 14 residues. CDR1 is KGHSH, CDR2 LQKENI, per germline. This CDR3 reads CASSPDISYNEQFF. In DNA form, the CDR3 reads TGTGCCAGCTCCCCAGACATCTCCTACAATGAGCAGTTCTTC.

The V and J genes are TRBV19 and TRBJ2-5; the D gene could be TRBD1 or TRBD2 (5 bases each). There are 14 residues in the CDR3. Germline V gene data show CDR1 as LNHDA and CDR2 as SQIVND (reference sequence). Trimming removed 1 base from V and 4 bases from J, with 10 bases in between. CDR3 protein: CASSIGGIGETQYF. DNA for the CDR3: TGTGCCAGTAGTATAGGGGGGATTGGAGAGACCCAGTACTTC.

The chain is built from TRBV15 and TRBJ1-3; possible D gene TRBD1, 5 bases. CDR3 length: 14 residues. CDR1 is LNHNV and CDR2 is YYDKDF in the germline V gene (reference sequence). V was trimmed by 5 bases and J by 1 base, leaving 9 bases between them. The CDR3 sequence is CATSGGNSGNTIYF. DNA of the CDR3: TGTGCCACCAGCGGGGGAAATTCTGGAAACACCATATATTTT.